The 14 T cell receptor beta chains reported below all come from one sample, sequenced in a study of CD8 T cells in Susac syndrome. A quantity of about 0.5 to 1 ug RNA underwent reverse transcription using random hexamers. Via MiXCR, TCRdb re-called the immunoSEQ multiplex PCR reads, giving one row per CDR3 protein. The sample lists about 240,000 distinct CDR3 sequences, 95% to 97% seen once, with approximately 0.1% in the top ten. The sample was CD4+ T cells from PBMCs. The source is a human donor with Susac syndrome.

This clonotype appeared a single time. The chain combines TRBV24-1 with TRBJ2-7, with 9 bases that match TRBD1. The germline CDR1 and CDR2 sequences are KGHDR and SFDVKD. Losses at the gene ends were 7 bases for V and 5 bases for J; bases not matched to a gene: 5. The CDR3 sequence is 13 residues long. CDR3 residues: CATRGQGSDEQYF. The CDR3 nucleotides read TGTGCCACCAGGGGACAGGGAAGCGACGAGCAGTACTTC.

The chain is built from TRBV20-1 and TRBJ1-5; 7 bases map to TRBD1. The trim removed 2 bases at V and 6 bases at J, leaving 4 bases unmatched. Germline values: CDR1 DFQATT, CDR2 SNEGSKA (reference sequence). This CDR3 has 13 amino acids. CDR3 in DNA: TGCAGTGCTAGAAGGCAGGGGGGTCAGCCCCAGCATTTT. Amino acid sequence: CSARRQGGQPQHF.

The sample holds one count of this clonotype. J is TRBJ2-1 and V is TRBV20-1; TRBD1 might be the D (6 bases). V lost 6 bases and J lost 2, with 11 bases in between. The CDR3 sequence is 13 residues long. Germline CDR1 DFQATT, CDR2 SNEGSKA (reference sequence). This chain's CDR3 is CSATAGAYNEQFF. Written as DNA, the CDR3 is TGCAGTGCCACGGCAGGGGCCTACAATGAGCAGTTCTTC.

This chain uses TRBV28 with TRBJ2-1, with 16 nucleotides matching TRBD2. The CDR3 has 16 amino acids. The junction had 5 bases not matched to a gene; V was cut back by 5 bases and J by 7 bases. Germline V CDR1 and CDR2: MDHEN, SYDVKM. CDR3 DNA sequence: TGTGCCAGCAGTCTAGGGACTAGCGGGAGGGCAAATGAGCAGTTCTTC. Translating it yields CASSLGTSGRANEQFF.

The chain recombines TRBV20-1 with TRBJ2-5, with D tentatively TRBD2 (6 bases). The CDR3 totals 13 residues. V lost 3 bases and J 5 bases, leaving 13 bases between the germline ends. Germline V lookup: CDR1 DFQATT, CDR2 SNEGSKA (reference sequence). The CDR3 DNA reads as TGCAGTGCTAGCCCCTCTAGCGTGGAGACCCAGTACTTC. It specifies CSASPSSVETQYF.

The CDR3 nucleotides read TGTGCCAGCAGTGAGGGGACAGGGAATGAAAAACTGTTTTTT. It yields the protein CASSEGTGNEKLFF. The chain combines TRBV2 with TRBJ1-4; TRBD1 matches 9 bases. Germline V gene sequence: CDR1 SNHLY, CDR2 FYNNEI. This CDR3 comprises 14 residues. The V gene end was trimmed by 3 bases and the J gene end by 5 bases; junction bases not matched to a gene: 1.

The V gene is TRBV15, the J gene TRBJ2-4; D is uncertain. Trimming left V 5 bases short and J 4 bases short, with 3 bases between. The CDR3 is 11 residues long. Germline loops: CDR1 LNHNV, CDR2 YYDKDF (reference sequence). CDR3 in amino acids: CATSPKNIQYF. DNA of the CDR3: TGTGCCACCAGCCCTAAAAACATTCAGTACTTC. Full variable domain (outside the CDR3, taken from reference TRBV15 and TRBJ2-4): DAMVIQNPRYQVTQFGKPVTLSCSQTLNHNVMYWYQQKSSQAPKLLFHYYDKDFNNEADTPDNFQSRRPNTSFCFLDIRSPGLGDTAMYLCATSPKNIQYFGAGTRLSVL.

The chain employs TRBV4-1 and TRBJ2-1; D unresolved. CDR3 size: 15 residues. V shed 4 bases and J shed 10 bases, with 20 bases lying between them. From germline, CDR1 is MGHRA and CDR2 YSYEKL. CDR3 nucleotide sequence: TGCGCCAGCAGCCGGTCCGTAGGGCTGAGCATCGAGCAGTTCTTC. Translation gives CASSRSVGLSIEQFF.

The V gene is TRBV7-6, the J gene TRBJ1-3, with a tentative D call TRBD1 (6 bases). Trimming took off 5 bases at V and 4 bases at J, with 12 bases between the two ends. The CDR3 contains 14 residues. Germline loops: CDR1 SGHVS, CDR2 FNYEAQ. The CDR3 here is CASSLRQDGNTIYF. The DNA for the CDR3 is TGTGCCAGCAGCCTTAGACAGGACGGAAACACCATATATTTT.

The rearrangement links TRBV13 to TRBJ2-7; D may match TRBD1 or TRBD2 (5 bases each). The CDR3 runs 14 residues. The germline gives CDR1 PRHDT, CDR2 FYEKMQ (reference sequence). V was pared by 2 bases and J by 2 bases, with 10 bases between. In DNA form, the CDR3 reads TGTGCCAGCAGCTTACGAGGGGCTGCCTACGAGCAGTACTTC. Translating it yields CASSLRGAAYEQYF.

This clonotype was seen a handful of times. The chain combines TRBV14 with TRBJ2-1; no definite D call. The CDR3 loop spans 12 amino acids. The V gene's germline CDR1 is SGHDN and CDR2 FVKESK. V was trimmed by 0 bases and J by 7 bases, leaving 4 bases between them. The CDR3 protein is CASSQDRNEQFF. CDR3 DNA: TGTGCCAGCAGCCAAGATAGGAATGAGCAGTTCTTC.

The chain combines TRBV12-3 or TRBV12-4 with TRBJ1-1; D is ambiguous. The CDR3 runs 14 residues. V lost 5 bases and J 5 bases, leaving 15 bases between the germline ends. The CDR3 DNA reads TGTGCCAGCAGTGACTACGGACGGCGGACTGAAGCTTTCTTT. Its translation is CASSDYGRRTEAFF.

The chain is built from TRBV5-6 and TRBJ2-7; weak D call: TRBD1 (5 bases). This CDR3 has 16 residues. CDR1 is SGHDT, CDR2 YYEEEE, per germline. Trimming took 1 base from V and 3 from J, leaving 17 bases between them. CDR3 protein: CASSLLIRQGSYEQYF. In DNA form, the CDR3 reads TGTGCCAGCAGCTTGCTTATCAGGCAGGGAAGCTACGAGCAGTACTTC.

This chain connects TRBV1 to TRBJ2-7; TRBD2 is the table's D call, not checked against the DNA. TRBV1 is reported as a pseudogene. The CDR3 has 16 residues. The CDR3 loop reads CTSSQVGQLSSYEQYF. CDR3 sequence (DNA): TGCACCAGCAGCCAAGTGGGCCAGCTGAGCTCCTACGAGCAGTACTTC.